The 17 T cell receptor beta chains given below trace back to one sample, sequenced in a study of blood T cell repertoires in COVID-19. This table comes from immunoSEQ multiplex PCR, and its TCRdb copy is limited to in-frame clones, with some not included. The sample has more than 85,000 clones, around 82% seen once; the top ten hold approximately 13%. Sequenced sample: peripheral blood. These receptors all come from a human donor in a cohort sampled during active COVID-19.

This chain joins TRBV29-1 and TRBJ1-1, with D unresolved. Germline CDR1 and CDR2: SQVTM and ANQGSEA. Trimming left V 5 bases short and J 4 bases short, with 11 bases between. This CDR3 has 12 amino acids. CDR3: CSVIIPGTEAFF. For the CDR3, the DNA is TGCAGCGTTATTATCCCCGGCACTGAAGCTTTCTTT.

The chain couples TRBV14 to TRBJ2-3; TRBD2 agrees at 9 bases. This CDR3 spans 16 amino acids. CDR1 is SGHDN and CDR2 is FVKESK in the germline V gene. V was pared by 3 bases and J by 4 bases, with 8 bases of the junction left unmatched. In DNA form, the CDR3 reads TGTGCCAGCAGCCATAGCGGGAGCCCTAGCGCAGATACGCAGTATTTT. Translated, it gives CASSHSGSPSADTQYF.

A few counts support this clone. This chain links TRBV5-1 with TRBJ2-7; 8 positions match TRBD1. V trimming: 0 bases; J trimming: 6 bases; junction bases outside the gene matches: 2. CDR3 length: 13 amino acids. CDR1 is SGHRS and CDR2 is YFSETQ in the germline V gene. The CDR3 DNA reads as TGCGCCAGCAGCTTGGAGGGACAGGTCGAGCAGTACTTC. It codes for CASSLEGQVEQYF. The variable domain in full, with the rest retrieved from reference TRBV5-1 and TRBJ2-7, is KAGVTQTPRYLIKTRGQQVTLSCSPISGHRSVSWYQQTPGQGLQFLFEYFSETQRNKGNFPGRFSGRQFSNSRSEMNVSTLELGDSALYLCASSLEGQVEQYFGPGTRLTVT.

CDR3 residues: CASSLGQQETQYF. In DNA, the CDR3 is TGCGCCAGCAGCCTGGGACAGCAAGAGACCCAGTACTTC. The rearrangement joins TRBV5-1 to TRBJ2-5; 7 bases fit TRBD1. The CDR3 is made up of 13 amino acids. Trimming removed 4 bases from V and 2 bases from J; junction bases left unmatched: 2. Germline V gene data show CDR1 as SGHRS and CDR2 as YFSETQ.

The CDR3 DNA is TGTGCCAGCAGTCTACCGCGTGCGGGATGGAGAGAAGAGACCCAGTACTTC. Its protein product is CASSLPRAGWREETQYF. V gene TRBV28 combines with J gene TRBJ2-5, with D possibly TRBD2 on 6 matching bases. CDR1 and CDR2 from the germline V gene are MDHEN and SYDVKM. The CDR3 consists of 17 residues. V was trimmed by 5 bases and J by 3 bases, leaving 22 bases between them. Supplemented by reference TRBV28 and TRBJ2-5, the full variable domain reads DVKVTQSSRYLVKRTGEKVFLECVQDMDHENMFWYRQDPGLGLRLIYFSYDVKMKEKGDIPEGYSVSREKKERFSLILESASTNQTSMYLCASSLPRAGWREETQYFGPGTRLLVL.

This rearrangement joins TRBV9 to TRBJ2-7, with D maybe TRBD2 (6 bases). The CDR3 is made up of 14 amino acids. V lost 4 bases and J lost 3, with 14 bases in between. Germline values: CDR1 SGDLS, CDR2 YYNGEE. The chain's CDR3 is CASSPESGFYEQYF. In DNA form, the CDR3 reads TGTGCCAGCAGCCCAGAGAGCGGGTTCTACGAGCAGTACTTC.

CDR3 protein: CASSPGQRHEQYF. The CDR3 DNA sequence: TGTGCCAGCTCACCGGGACAGCGTCACGAGCAGTACTTC. V usage is TRBV18 and J usage is TRBJ2-7, with TRBD1 matching 7 bases. The CDR3 length is 13 residues. Germline V gene lookup returns CDR1 KGHSH and CDR2 LQKENI. V lost 3 bases, J lost 5 bases, and 4 bases stayed unmatched.

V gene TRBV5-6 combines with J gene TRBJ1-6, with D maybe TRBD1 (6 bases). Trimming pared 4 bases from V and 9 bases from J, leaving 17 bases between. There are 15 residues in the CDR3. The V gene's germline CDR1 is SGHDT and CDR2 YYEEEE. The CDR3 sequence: CASSGITGLGSPLHF. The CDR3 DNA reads TGTGCCAGCAGCGGGATAACAGGGCTCGGTTCACCCCTCCACTTT. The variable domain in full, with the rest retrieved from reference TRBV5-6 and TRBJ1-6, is DAGVTQSPTHLIKTRGQQVTLRCSPKSGHDTVSWYQQALGQGPQFIFQYYEEEERQRGNFPDRFSGHQFPNYSSELNVNALLLGDSALYLCASSGITGLGSPLHFGNGTRLTVT.

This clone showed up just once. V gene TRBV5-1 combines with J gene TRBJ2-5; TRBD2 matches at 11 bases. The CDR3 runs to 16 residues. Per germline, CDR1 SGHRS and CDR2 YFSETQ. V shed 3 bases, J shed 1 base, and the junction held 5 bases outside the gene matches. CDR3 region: CASSWRTSGRQETQYF. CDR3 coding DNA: TGCGCCAGCAGCTGGAGGACTAGCGGGCGCCAAGAGACCCAGTACTTC.

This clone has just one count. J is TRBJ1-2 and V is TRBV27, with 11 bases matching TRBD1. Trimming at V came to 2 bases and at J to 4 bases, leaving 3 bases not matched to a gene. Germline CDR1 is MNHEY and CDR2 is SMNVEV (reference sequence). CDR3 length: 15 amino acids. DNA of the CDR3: TGTGCCAGCAGTTTAGGACAGGGGGCTGTCTATGGCTACACCTTC. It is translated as CASSLGQGAVYGYTF.

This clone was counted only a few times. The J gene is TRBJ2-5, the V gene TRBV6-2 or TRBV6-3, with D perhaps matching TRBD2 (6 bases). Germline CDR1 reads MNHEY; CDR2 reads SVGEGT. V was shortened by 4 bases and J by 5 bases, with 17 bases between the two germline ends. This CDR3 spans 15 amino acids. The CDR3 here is CASSSRDFWGETQYF. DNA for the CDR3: TGTGCCAGCAGTTCTCGGGACTTCTGGGGGGAGACCCAGTACTTC.

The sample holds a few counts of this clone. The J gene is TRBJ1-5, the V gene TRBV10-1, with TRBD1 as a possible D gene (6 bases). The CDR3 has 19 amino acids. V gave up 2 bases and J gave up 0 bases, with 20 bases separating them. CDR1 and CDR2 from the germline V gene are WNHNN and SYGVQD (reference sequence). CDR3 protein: CASSEKGEGRSHSNQPQHF. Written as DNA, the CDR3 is TGCGCCAGCAGTGAGAAGGGGGAGGGGCGCAGCCATAGCAATCAGCCCCAGCATTTT.

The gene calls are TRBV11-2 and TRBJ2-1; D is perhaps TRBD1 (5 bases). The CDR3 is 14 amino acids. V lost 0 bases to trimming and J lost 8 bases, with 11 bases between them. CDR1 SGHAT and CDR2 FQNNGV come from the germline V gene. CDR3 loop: CASSLDHQGYEQFF. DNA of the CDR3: TGTGCCAGCAGCTTAGACCACCAGGGCTATGAGCAGTTCTTC.

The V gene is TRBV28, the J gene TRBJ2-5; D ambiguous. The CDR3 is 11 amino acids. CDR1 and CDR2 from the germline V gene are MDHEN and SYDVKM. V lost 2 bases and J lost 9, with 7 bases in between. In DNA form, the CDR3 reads TGTGCCAGCAGTTTACGCGAGGCCCAGTACTTC. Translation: CASSLREAQYF.

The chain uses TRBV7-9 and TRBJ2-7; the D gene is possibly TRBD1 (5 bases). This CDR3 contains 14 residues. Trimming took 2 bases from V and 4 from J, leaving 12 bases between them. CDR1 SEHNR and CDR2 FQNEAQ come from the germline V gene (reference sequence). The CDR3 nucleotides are TGTGCCAGCAGCTTAATGGGGCCCGATTACGAGCAGTACTTC. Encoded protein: CASSLMGPDYEQYF.

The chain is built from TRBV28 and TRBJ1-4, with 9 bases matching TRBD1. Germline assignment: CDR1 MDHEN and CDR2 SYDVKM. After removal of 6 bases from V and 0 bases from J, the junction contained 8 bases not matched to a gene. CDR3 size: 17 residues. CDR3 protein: CASSPTGGVATNEKLFF. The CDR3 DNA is TGTGCCAGCAGCCCGACAGGGGGGGTTGCAACTAATGAAAAACTGTTTTTT.

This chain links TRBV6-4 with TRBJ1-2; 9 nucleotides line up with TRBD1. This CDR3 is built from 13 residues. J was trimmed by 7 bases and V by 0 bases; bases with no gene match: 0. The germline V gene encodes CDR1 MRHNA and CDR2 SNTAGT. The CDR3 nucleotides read TGTGCCAGCAGTGACTCGGACAGGGGTGGCTACACCTTC. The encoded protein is CASSDSDRGGYTF.